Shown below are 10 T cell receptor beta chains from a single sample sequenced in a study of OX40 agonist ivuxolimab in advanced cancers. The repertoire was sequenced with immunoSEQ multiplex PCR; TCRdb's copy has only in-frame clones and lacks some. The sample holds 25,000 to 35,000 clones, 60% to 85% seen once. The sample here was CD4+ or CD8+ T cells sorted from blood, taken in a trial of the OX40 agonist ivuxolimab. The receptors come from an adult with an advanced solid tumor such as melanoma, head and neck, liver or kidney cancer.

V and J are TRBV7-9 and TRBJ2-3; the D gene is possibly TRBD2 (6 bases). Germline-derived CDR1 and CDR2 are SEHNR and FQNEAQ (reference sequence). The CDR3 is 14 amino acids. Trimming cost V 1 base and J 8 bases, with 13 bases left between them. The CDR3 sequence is CASSLGPLGGTQYF. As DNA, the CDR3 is TGTGCCAGCAGCTTAGGCCCGCTCGGGGGTACGCAGTATTTT.

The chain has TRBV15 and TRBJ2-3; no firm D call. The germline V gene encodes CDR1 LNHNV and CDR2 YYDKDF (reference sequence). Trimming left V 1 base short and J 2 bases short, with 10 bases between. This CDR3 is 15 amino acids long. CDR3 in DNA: TGTGCCACCAGCAGAGGAGGAGCATCCACAGATACGCAGTATTTT. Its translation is CATSRGGASTDTQYF.

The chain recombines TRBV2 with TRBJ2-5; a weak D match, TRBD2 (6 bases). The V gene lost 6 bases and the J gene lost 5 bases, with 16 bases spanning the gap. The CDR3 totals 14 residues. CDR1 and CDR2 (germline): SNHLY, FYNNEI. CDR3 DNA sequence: TGTGCCAGCAGCGAGGGCGGGGTTCATGAGACCCAGTACTTC. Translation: CASSEGGVHETQYF.

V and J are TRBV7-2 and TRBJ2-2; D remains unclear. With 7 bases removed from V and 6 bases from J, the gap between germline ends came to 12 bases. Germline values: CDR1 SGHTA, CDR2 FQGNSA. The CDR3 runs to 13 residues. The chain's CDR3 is CASNRLAPGELFF. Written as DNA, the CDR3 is TGTGCCAGCAACAGACTGGCCCCCGGGGAGCTGTTTTTT.

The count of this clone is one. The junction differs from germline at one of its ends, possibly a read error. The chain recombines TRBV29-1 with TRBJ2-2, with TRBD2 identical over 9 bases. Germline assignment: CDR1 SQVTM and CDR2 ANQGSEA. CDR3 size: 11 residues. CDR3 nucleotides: TGTAGCGGGGGTTTTTACGGGGAGCTGTTTTTT. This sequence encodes CSGGFYGELFF.

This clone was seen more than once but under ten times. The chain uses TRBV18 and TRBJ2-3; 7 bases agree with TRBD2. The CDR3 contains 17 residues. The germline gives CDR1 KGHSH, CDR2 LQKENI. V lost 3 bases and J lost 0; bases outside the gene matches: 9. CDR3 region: CASSPPSGASSTDTQYF. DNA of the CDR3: TGTGCCAGCTCACCCCCTAGCGGAGCTTCTAGCACAGATACGCAGTATTTT.

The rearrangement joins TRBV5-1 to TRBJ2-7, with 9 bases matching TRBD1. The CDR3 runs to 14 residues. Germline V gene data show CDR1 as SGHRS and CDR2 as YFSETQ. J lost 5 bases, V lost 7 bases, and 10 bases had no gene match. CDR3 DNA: TGCGCCAGCGGATCCACAGGGGGCTCGAACGAGCAGTACTTC. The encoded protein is CASGSTGGSNEQYF.

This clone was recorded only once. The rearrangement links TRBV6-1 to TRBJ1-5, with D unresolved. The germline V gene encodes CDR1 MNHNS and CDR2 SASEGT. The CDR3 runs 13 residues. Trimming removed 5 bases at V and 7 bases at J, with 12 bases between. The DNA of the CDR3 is TGTGCCAGCAGTTCCAACCCAGGACAGCCCCAGCATTTT. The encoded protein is CASSSNPGQPQHF.

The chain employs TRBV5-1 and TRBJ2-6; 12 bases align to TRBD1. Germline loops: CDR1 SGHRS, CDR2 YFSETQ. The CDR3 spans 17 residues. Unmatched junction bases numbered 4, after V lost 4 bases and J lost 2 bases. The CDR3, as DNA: TGCGCCAGCAGCGGTGGGACAGGGGGCGCTGGGGCCAACGTCCTGACTTTC. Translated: CASSGGTGGAGANVLTF.

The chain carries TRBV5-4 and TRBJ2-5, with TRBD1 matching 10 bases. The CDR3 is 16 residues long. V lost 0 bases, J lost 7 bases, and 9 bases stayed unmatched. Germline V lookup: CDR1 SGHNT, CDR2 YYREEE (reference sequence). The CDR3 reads CASSLGSTGGFGTQYF. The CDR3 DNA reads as TGTGCCAGCAGCTTGGGGTCGACAGGGGGCTTTGGGACCCAGTACTTC.